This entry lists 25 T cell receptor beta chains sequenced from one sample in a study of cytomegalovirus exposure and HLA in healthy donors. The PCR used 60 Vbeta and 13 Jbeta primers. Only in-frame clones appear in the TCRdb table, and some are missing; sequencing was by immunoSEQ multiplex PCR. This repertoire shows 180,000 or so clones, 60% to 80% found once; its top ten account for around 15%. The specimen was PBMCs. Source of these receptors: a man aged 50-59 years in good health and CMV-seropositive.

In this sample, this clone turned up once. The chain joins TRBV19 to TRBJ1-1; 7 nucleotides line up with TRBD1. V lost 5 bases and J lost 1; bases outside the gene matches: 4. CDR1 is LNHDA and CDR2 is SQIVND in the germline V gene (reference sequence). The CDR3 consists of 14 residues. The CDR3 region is CASSHRGWNTEAFF. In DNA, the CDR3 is TGTGCCAGTAGTCACAGGGGATGGAACACTGAAGCTTTCTTT.

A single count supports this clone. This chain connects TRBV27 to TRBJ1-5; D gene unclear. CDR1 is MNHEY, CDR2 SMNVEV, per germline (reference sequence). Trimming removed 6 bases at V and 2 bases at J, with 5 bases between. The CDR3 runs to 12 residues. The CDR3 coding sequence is TGTGCCAGCAGGATAGGCAATCAGCCCCAGCATTTT. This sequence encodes CASRIGNQPQHF.

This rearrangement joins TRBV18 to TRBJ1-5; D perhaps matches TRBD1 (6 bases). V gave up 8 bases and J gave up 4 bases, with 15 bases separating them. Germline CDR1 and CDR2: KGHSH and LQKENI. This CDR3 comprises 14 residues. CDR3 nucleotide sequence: TGTGCCAGCCGTGGACAGCTGGGAAATCAGCCCCAGCATTTT. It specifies CASRGQLGNQPQHF. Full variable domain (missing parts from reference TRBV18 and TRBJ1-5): NAGVMQNPRHLVRRRGQEARLRCSPMKGHSHVYWYRQLPEEGLKFMVYLQKENIIDESGMPKERFSAEFPKEGPSILRIQQVVRGDSAAYFCASRGQLGNQPQHFGDGTRLSIL.

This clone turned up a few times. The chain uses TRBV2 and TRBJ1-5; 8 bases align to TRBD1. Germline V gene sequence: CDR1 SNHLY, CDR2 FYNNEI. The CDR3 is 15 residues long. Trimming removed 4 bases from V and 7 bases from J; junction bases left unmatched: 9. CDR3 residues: CASSGGQGTLQPQHF. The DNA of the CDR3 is TGTGCCAGCAGTGGTGGACAGGGAACTCTGCAGCCCCAGCATTTT.

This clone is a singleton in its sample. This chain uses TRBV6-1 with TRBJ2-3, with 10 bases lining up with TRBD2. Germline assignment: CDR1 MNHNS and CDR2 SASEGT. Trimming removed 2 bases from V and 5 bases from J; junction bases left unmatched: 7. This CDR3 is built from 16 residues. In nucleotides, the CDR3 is TGTGCCAGCAGTGAACGGAGCGGGGGGGCCGGAGATACGCAGTATTTT. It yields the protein CASSERSGGAGDTQYF.

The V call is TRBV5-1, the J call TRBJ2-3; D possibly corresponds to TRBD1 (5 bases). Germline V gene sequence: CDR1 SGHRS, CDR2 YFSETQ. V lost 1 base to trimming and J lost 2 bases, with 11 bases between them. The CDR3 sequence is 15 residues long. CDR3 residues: CASSLSYRITDTQYF. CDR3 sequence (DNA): TGCGCCAGCAGCTTGTCTTACAGGATCACAGATACGCAGTATTTT.

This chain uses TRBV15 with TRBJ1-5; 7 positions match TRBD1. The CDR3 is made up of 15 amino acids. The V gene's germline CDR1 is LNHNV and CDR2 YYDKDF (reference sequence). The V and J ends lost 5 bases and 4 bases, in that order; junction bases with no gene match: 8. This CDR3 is CATSVSTGFNQPQHF. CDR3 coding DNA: TGTGCCACCAGCGTATCGACAGGGTTTAATCAGCCCCAGCATTTT.

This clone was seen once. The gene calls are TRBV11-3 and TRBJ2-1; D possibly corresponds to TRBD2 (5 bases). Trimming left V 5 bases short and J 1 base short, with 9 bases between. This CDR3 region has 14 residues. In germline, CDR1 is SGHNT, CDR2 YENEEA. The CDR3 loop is CASSRGKSYNEQFF. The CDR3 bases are TGTGCCAGCAGCCGAGGGAAATCCTACAATGAGCAGTTCTTC.

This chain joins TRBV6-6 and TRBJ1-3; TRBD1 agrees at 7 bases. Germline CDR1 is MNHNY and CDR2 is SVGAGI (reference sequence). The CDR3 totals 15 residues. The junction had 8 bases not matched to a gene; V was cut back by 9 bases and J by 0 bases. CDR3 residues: CASLQGTSSGNTIYF. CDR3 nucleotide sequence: TGTGCCAGTTTACAGGGGACAAGCTCTGGAAACACCATATATTTT.

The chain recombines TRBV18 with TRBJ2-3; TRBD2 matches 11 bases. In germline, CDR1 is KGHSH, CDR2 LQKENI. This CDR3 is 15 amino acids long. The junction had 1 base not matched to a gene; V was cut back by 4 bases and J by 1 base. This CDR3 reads CASSQTSGGTDTQYF. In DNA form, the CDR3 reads TGTGCCAGCTCACAGACTAGCGGGGGCACAGATACGCAGTATTTT.

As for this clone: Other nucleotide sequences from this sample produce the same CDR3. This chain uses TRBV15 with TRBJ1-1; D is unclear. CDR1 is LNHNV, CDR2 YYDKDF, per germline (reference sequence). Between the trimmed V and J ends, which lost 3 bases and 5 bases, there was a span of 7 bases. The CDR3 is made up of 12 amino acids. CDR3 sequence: CATSRRNTEAFF. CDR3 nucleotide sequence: TGTGCCACCAGCAGGAGAAATACTGAAGCTTTCTTT.

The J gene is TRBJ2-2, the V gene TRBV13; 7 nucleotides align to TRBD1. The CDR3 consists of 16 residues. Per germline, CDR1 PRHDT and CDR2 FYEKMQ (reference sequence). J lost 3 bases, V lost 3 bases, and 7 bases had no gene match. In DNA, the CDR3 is TGTGCCAGCAGCTTTACAGGGGCTCCGGACACCGGGGAGCTGTTTTTT. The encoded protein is CASSFTGAPDTGELFF.

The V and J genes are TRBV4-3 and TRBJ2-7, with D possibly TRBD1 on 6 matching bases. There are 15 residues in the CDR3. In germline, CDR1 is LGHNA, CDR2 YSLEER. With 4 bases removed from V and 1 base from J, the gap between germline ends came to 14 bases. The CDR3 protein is CASSPNPTGSYEQYF. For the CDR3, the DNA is TGCGCCAGCAGCCCAAACCCTACAGGGTCCTACGAGCAGTACTTC.

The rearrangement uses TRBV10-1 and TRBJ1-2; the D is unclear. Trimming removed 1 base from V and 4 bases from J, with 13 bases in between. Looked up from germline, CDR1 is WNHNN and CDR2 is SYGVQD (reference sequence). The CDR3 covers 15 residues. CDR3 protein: CASSEFVGSVYGYTF. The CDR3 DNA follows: TGCGCCAGCAGTGAGTTCGTTGGGAGCGTCTATGGCTACACCTTC.

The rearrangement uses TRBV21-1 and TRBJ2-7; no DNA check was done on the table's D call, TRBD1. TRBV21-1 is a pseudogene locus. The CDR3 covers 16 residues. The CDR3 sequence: CASSKVRTGGSYEQYV. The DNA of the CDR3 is TGTGCCAGCAGCAAAGTCCGGACAGGGGGGTCCTACGAGCAGTACGTC.

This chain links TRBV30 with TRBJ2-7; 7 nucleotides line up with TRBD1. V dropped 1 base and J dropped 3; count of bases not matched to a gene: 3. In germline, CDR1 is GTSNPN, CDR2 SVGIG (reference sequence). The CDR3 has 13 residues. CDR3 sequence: CAWSEGTDYEQYF. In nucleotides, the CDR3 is TGTGCCTGGAGTGAAGGGACAGACTACGAGCAGTACTTC.

The CDR3 region is CASSRLAPFQETQYF. CDR3 DNA: TGTGCCAGCAGCCGACTAGCCCCTTTCCAAGAGACCCAGTACTTC. J is TRBJ2-5 and V is TRBV7-2, with 7 positions matching TRBD2. Germline CDR1 reads SGHTA; CDR2 reads FQGNSA. V trimming: 5 bases; J trimming: 1 base; junction bases outside the gene matches: 7. The CDR3 runs to 15 residues.

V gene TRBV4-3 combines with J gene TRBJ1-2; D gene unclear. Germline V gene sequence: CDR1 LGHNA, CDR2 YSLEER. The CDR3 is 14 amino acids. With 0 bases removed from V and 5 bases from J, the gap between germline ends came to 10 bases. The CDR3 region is CASSQDRASYGYTF. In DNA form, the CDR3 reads TGCGCCAGCAGCCAAGACCGAGCGTCTTATGGCTACACCTTC.

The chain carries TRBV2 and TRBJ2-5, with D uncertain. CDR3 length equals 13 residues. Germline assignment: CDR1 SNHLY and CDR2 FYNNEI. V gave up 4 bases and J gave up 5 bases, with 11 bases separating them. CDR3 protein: CASSVSRPETQYF. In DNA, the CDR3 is TGTGCCAGCAGTGTTTCTAGGCCCGAGACCCAGTACTTC.

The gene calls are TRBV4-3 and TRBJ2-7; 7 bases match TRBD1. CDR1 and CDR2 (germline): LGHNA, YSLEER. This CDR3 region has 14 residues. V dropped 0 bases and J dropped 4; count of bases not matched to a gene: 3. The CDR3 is CASSQETGAYEQYF. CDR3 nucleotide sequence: TGCGCCAGCAGCCAAGAAACAGGGGCTTACGAGCAGTACTTC.

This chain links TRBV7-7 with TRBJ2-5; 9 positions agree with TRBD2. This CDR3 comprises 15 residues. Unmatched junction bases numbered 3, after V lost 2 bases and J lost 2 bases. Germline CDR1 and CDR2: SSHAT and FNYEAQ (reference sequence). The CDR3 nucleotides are TGTGCCAGCAGCTTATTCAGCGGGGGGCAAGAGACCCAGTACTTC. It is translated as CASSLFSGGQETQYF.

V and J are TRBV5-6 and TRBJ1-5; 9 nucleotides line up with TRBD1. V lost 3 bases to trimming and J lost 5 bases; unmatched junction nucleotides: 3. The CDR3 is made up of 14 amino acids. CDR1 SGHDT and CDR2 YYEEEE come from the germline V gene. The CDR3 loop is CASSWGTGYQPQHF. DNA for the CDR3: TGTGCCAGCAGCTGGGGGACAGGGTATCAGCCCCAGCATTTT.

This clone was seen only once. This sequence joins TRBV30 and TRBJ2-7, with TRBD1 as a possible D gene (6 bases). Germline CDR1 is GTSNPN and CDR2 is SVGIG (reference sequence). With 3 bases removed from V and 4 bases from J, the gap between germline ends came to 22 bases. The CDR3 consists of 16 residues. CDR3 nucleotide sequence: TGTGCCTGGAGGAGGACTGGGGGCGGTTCCCCTTACGAGCAGTACTTC. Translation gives CAWRRTGGGSPYEQYF.

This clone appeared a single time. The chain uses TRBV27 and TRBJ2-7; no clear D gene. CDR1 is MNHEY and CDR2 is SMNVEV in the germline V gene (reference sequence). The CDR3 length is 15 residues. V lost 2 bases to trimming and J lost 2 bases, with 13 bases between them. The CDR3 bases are TGTGCCAGCAGTTTAAAGGCGACACCGCCCTACGAGCAGTACGTC. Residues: CASSLKATPPYEQYV.

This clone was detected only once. The CDR3 sequence is CSVGEGSGANVLTF. For the CDR3, the DNA is TGCAGCGTCGGCGAGGGCTCTGGGGCCAACGTCCTGACTTTC. The J gene is TRBJ2-6, the V gene TRBV29-1, with TRBD2 as a possible D gene (5 bases). The CDR3 consists of 14 residues. CDR1 and CDR2 (germline): SQVTM, ANQGSEA. With 6 bases removed from V and 0 bases from J, the gap between germline ends came to 9 bases.